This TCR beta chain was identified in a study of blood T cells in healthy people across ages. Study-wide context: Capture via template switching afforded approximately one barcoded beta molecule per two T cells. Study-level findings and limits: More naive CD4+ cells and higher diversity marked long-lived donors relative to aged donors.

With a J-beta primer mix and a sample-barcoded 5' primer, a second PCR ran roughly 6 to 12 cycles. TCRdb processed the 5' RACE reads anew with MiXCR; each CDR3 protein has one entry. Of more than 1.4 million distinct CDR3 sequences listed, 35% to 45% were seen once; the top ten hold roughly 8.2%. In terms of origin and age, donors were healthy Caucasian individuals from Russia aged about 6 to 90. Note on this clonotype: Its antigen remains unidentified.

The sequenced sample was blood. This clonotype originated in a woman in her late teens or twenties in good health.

CDR3 bases: TGTGCCGGGGGGGCGCCCACCGGGGAGCTGTTTTTT. It yields the protein CAGGAPTGELFF. V gene TRBV6-5 combines with J gene TRBJ2-2; maybe TRBD2 (7 bases). V was trimmed by 11 bases and J by 4 bases, leaving 11 bases between them. The CDR3 spans 12 residues. The germline V gene has CDR1 MNHEY and CDR2 SVGAGI.